These T cell receptor beta chains were read from a single sample in a study of T cell repertoires in cytomegalovirus infection. These receptors' targets are unknown. TCRdb recomputed calls from the reads with MiXCR, one row per CDR3 protein. The data hold some 500,000 distinct CDR3 sequences, with roughly a third observed a single time. Sequenced material: cultured PBMCs, taken from culture after CMV antigen stimulation. The receptors stem from a human donor in good health (CMV status not recorded). Some clones in this sample may be carry-over from other donors' samples. Each CDR3 is given with its conserved first and last residue. D genes are given only for firm matches. Clone size is stated in some rows and not others, as once, few, many or a class when expanded.

J gene	clone size	V gene	D gene	CDR3 protein	CDR3 DNA
TRBJ2-1	-	TRBV6-2/TRBV6-3	TRBD1	CASARQGRDNEQFF	TGTGCCAGCGCACGACAGGGTCGAGACAATGAGCAGTTCTTC
TRBJ2-3	-	TRBV29-1	-	CSVVRRSRTDTQYF	TGCAGCGTTGTGCGGCGGAGTCGGACAGATACGCAGTATTTT
TRBJ2-7	many	TRBV7-2	-	CASSLWVTYEQYF	TGTGCCAGCAGCTTATGGGTAACCTACGAGCAGTACTTC
TRBJ2-7	many	TRBV7-2	TRBD2	CASSLGNIPGLAGVYEQYF	TGTGCCAGCAGCCTAGGGAATATTCCGGGACTAGCGGGAGTCTACGAGCAGTACTTC
TRBJ1-1	-	TRBV29-1	-	CSGGDNTEAFF	TGCAGCGGTGGGGACAACACTGAAGCTTTCTTT
TRBJ2-1	few	TRBV7-8	TRBD2	CASSLGGLAGGNNEQFF	TGTGCCAGCAGCTTAGGTGGACTAGCGGGAGGAAACAATGAGCAGTTCTTC
TRBJ2-3	-	TRBV5-1	TRBD2	CASSRGAGVNTDTQYF	TGCGCCAGCAGCCGGGGAGCGGGAGTCAACACAGATACGCAGTATTTT
TRBJ2-1	many	TRBV7-2	-	CASSAFGDEQFF	TGTGCCAGCAGCGCCTTTGGGGATGAGCAGTTCTTC
TRBJ2-1	few	TRBV7-6	-	CASSLWQGQYNEQFF	TGTGCCAGCAGCTTATGGCAGGGGCAATACAATGAGCAGTTCTTC
TRBJ1-2	-	TRBV20-1	TRBD1	CSARDTVPGQADGYTF	TGCAGTGCTAGAGACACCGTCCCCGGACAGGCGGATGGCTACACCTTC
TRBJ1-1	-	TRBV19	-	CASYPREYTEAFF	TGTGCCAGCTATCCCAGGGAGTACACTGAAGCTTTCTTT
TRBJ1-1	few	TRBV6-2/TRBV6-3	-	CASSPSVTTEAFF	TGTGCCAGCAGTCCCTCTGTAACTACTGAAGCTTTCTTT
TRBJ2-2	many	TRBV7-6	TRBD1	CASTAGQGGTGELFF	TGTGCCAGCACCGCGGGACAGGGGGGGACCGGGGAGCTGTTTTTT
TRBJ2-1	few	TRBV7-8	TRBD2	CASSRIGLAGTNEQFF	TGTGCCAGCAGCCGAATCGGACTAGCGGGTACCAATGAGCAGTTCTTC
TRBJ1-1	few	TRBV5-1	-	CASSFYPFPMNTEAFF	TGCGCCAGCAGCTTTTATCCGTTCCCGATGAACACTGAAGCTTTCTTT